This T cell receptor beta chain was profiled in a study of blood T cell repertoires in COVID-19. Overall study context: Spain, Italy and the United States supplied samples that represented acute and convalescent COVID-19. The analysed material was cDNA or gDNA that came from T cells, B-cell-depleted T cells, or PBMCs.

In the authors' methods: Scientists estimated how many nucleated cells there were by amplifying reference gene primers. Generated by immunoSEQ multiplex PCR, the TCRdb table keeps only in-frame clones and is missing some. The DNA was the basis for D and trimming; V, J and clone size are from that table. Of some 96,000 clones listed, more than 70% are singletons. The germline V gene has CDR1 SGHNT and CDR2 YYREEE (reference sequence). This CDR3 region has 15 residues. The ends were cut back, 3 bases at V and 4 bases at J, with 15 bases in the middle. This TCR was recovered from a human donor in a cohort sampled during active COVID-19. This chain links TRBV5-4 with TRBJ2-3, with D perhaps matching TRBD2 (7 bases). The sequenced sample consisted of peripheral blood. The CDR3 coding sequence is TGTGCCAGCAGCTCTCCAGGGGAGGGTCCAGATACGCAGTATTTT. The encoded protein is CASSSPGEGPDTQYF.